This T cell receptor beta chain was recovered during a study of T cell responses to AZD1222 COVID-19 vaccine. Study findings and constraints: Spike as a whole was targeted by vaccine-associated CD4 TCRs, dominant at 160-218 and 743-854.

Some clones are missing from TCRdb's copy, which holds only in-frame ones; the method was immunoSEQ multiplex PCR. The sample lists some 180,000 clones, more than 85% occurring once. With regard to this clone: Its cognate antigen is unknown.

The CDR3 spans 15 residues. V was trimmed by 2 bases and J by 10 bases, leaving 17 bases between them. Germline values: CDR1 KGHDR, CDR2 SFDVKD. The sample was peripheral blood, taken 28 days after the second AZD1222 dose. This sequence originates from an adult who received the AZD1222 COVID-19 vaccine. The chain uses TRBV24-1 and TRBJ2-1; D unresolved. The CDR3 DNA is TGTGCCACCAGTGATTCTGGAGTAGCATGGCAGGAGCAGTTCTTC. It specifies CATSDSGVAWQEQFF.